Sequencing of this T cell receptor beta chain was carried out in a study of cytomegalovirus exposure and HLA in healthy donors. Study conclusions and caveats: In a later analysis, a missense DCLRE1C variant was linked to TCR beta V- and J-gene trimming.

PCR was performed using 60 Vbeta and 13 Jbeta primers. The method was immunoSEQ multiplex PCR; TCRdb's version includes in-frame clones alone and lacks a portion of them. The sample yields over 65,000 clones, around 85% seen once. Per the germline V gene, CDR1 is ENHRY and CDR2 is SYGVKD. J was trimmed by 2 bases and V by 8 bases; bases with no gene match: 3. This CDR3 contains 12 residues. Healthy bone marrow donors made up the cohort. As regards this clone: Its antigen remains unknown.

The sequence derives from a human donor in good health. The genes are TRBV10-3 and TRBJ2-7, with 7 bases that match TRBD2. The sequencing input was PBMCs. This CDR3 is CAISGGTYEQYF. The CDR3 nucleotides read TGTGCCATCTCCGGGGGGACCTACGAGCAGTACTTC.